This TCR beta chain was identified in a study of T cell responses to AZD1222 COVID-19 vaccine. Study-level background: Second-dose intervals of approximately 4 or approximately 12 weeks were pooled. Whole-study results and caveats: With two AZD1222 doses given, Spike-specific TCR breadth and depth both rose.

The CDR3 length is 15 residues. CDR1 is MDHEN and CDR2 is SYDVKM in the germline V gene. Trimming at V came to 8 bases and at J to 6 bases, leaving 8 bases not matched to a gene. Assay used: immunoSEQ multiplex PCR; TCRdb lists only in-frame clones, some missing. Found here are roughly 150,000 clones, around 84% of them singletons; the top ten hold roughly 4%. Concerning this clone: Its antigen is not known.

The chain employs TRBV28 and TRBJ2-1; 12 nucleotides match TRBD1. This TCR was sampled from an adult in good health. Specimen: peripheral blood, collected on day 0 of AZD1222 vaccination. The CDR3 sequence: CASGPSGQGANEQFF. The CDR3 region has the DNA TGTGCCAGCGGCCCCTCGGGACAGGGGGCCAATGAGCAGTTCTTC.